This T cell receptor beta chain was sequenced in a study of blood T cell repertoires in COVID-19. Overall study: The origin of the acute and convalescent COVID-19 samples was the United States, Italy and Spain.

This table comes from immunoSEQ multiplex PCR, and its TCRdb copy is limited to in-frame clones, with some not included. This repertoire shows some 62,000 clones, over 75% found once; its top ten account for over 4%. This CDR3 has 14 residues. V lost 3 bases to trimming and J lost 8 bases; unmatched junction nucleotides: 6. CDR1 LNHDA and CDR2 SQIVND come from the germline V gene (reference sequence). The chain links TRBV19 to TRBJ2-1; the match to TRBD2 covers 8 bases. The TCR originated in a human donor in a cohort sampled during active COVID-19. The sample consisted of peripheral blood. The CDR3: CASSIGLARDEQFF. In nucleotides, the CDR3 is TGTGCCAGTAGTATCGGACTAGCTCGGGATGAGCAGTTCTTC.